These 31 T cell receptor beta chains were all obtained from the same sample, sequenced in a study of T cell responses to AZD1222 COVID-19 vaccine. Clones were read by immunoSEQ multiplex PCR, and TCRdb kept only the in-frame ones, dropping some. The repertoire has 70,000 to 90,000 clones, around 87% of them found once; the top ten carry more than 15%. This specimen was peripheral blood, taken 28 days after the second AZD1222 dose. Receptors originate from an adult who received the AZD1222 COVID-19 vaccine.

The chain couples TRBV11-2 to TRBJ2-2, with 8 bases matching TRBD2. Germline-derived CDR1 and CDR2 are SGHAT and FQNNGV. V lost 5 bases to trimming and J lost 1 base; unmatched junction nucleotides: 6. This CDR3 is built from 16 residues. The CDR3 nucleotides read TGTGCCAGCAGCCATCAGCGGGGGCGGAACACCGGGGAGCTGTTTTTT. This codes for CASSHQRGRNTGELFF.

The chain carries TRBV28 and TRBJ1-6; 9 bases are a match to TRBD1. V was pared by 6 bases and J by 4 bases, with 7 bases of the junction left unmatched. This CDR3 contains 16 residues. The germline V gene has CDR1 MDHEN and CDR2 SYDVKM. CDR3: CASSPQGAYYNSPLHF. CDR3 nucleotides: TGTGCCAGCAGCCCACAGGGGGCGTATTATAATTCACCCCTCCACTTT.

This rearrangement joins TRBV7-3 to TRBJ2-3; the match to TRBD2 covers 9 bases. Trimming took 5 bases from V and 5 from J; bases not matched to a gene: 11. Germline CDR1 reads SGHTA; CDR2 reads FQGTGA. This CDR3 region has 16 residues. The CDR3 nucleotides are TGTGCCAGCAGCACTGGGACTAGCCTTGGGCTAGATACGCAGTATTTT. Translating it yields CASSTGTSLGLDTQYF. Using reference TRBV7-3 and TRBJ2-3 for the parts outside the CDR3, the full variable domain is GAGVSQTPSNKVTEKGKYVELRCDPISGHTALYWYRQSLGQGPEFLIYFQGTGAADDSGLPNDRFFAVRPEGSVSTLKIQRTERGDSAVYLCASSTGTSLGLDTQYFGPGTRLTVL.

The J gene is TRBJ1-3, the V gene TRBV5-1; D not certain. CDR3 size: 15 residues. V lost 3 bases to trimming and J lost 0 bases, with 10 bases between them. Per germline, CDR1 SGHRS and CDR2 YFSETQ. CDR3 nucleotides: TGCGCCAGCAGCTCGGACCTATCCTCTGGAAACACCATATATTTT. Protein: CASSSDLSSGNTIYF.

V is TRBV5-1 and J is TRBJ2-7, with a tentative D call TRBD2 (5 bases). Deletions cut 1 base from V and 7 bases from J, with 9 bases between. CDR3 length: 12 residues. The germline V gene encodes CDR1 SGHRS and CDR2 YFSETQ. The CDR3 nucleotides are TGCGCCAGCAGCTTGAACGGGGATGAGCAGTACTTC. It specifies CASSLNGDEQYF.

This chain joins TRBV28 and TRBJ1-2; 8 bases fit TRBD1. Germline V gene data show CDR1 as MDHEN and CDR2 as SYDVKM. V lost 3 bases, J lost 8 bases, and 2 bases stayed unmatched. This CDR3 has 12 residues. This CDR3 reads CASSLDREGYTF. The CDR3 DNA follows: TGTGCCAGCAGTTTGGACAGGGAGGGCTACACCTTC.

The chain uses TRBV5-1 and TRBJ2-5, with unresolved D. V gave up 4 bases and J gave up 4 bases, with 14 bases separating them. Germline V lookup: CDR1 SGHRS, CDR2 YFSETQ. The CDR3 covers 14 residues. The CDR3 is CASSPTTQRETQYF. The CDR3, as DNA: TGCGCCAGCAGCCCCACAACACAAAGAGAGACCCAGTACTTC.

The V and J genes are TRBV7-7 and TRBJ2-7, with unresolved D. V was trimmed by 1 base and J by 3 bases, leaving 7 bases between them. Germline V lookup: CDR1 SSHAT, CDR2 FNYEAQ (reference sequence). The CDR3 consists of 13 residues. This CDR3 reads CASSLEYHYEQYF. Here the CDR3 DNA reads TGTGCCAGCAGCTTAGAATACCACTACGAGCAGTACTTC.

This sequence joins TRBV19 and TRBJ2-7; 7 bases fit TRBD2. Per germline, CDR1 LNHDA and CDR2 SQIVND (reference sequence). The V gene end was trimmed by 5 bases and the J gene end by 1 base; junction bases not matched to a gene: 5. This CDR3 comprises 14 residues. In nucleotides, the CDR3 is TGTGCCAGTAGTCTCTCGGGGGGTTCCTACGAGCAGTACTTC. It is translated as CASSLSGGSYEQYF.

The chain uses TRBV19 and TRBJ1-2; D call uncertain. Trimming stripped 6 bases from V and 5 bases from J, with 10 bases between. The CDR3 runs to 12 residues. Germline loops: CDR1 LNHDA, CDR2 SQIVND (reference sequence). Here the CDR3 reads CASSLPEYGYTF. CDR3 bases: TGTGCCAGTAGCCTGCCAGAATATGGCTACACCTTC.

The chain links TRBV24-1 to TRBJ1-2; 8 bases map to TRBD1. J was trimmed by 6 bases and V by 5 bases; bases with no gene match: 7. The V gene's germline CDR1 is KGHDR and CDR2 SFDVKD. The CDR3 is 14 amino acids. CDR3 sequence reads: CATSAADRVDGYTF. For the CDR3, the DNA is TGTGCCACCAGTGCCGCGGACAGGGTGGATGGCTACACCTTC.

This sequence joins TRBV3-1 (or the pseudogene TRBV3-2) and TRBJ1-5; a weak D match, TRBD1 (6 bases). The CDR3 extends over 14 amino acids. V dropped 1 base and J dropped 4 bases, with 8 bases sitting between them. Germline-derived CDR1 and CDR2 are LGHDT and YNNKEL (reference sequence). CDR3 in amino acids: CASSQAQGNQPQHF. In DNA, the CDR3 is TGTGCCAGCAGCCAAGCACAGGGAAATCAGCCCCAGCATTTT.

This clone was seen only once. The CDR3 sequence: CASSTMGQGASEQYF. The DNA for the CDR3 is TGCGCCAGCAGCACTATGGGACAGGGGGCCTCCGAGCAGTACTTC. This chain joins TRBV5-1 and TRBJ2-7; 12 nucleotides match TRBD1. This CDR3 is built from 15 residues. After removal of 4 bases from V and 6 bases from J, the junction contained 8 bases not matched to a gene. In germline, CDR1 is SGHRS, CDR2 YFSETQ.

This chain joins TRBV28 and TRBJ1-1; D uncertain. This CDR3 is built from 11 residues. The V gene lost 2 bases and the J gene lost 6 bases, with 4 bases spanning the gap. CDR1 and CDR2 (germline): MDHEN, SYDVKM. The DNA of the CDR3 is TGTGCCAGCAGTTTAGAGGCTGAAGCTTTCTTT. Protein: CASSLEAEAFF.

This chain connects TRBV4-1 to TRBJ2-7; D call uncertain. Germline CDR1 is MGHRA and CDR2 is YSYEKL. The CDR3 consists of 15 residues. V lost 0 bases and J 5 bases, leaving 14 bases between the germline ends. The CDR3 nucleotides are TGCGCCAGCAGCCAAGATCGAGCTAGGATCGACGAGCAGTACTTC. Translation gives CASSQDRARIDEQYF.

This clone was picked up one time. The CDR3 DNA reads as TGTGCCAGTAGTATATCAGGGTCCGGTCAGCCCCAGCATTTT. It encodes CASSISGSGQPQHF. The rearrangement joins TRBV19 to TRBJ1-5, with D tentatively TRBD1 (5 bases). CDR1 and CDR2 from the germline V gene are LNHDA and SQIVND (reference sequence). Trimming left V 2 bases short and J 6 bases short, with 11 bases between. The CDR3 spans 14 residues.

The chain recombines TRBV5-4 with TRBJ1-4; D remains ambiguous. In germline, CDR1 is SGHNT, CDR2 YYREEE (reference sequence). V was trimmed by 5 bases and J by 0 bases, leaving 11 bases between them. The CDR3 runs to 15 residues. DNA of the CDR3: TGTGCCAGCAGGCCGGAGAGTGCAACTAATGAAAAACTGTTTTTT. Translated: CASRPESATNEKLFF.

The table lists this clone with a count of one. The chain is built from TRBV7-8 and TRBJ1-4; 10 bases agree with TRBD1. Germline V CDR1 and CDR2: SGHVS, FQNEAQ. V trimming: 4 bases; J trimming: 3 bases; junction bases outside the gene matches: 2. The CDR3 covers 15 residues. CDR3 region: CASSWDRGSNEKLFF. DNA for the CDR3: TGTGCCAGCAGCTGGGACAGGGGCTCTAATGAAAAACTGTTTTTT. Full variable domain (remainder filled in from reference TRBV7-8 and TRBJ1-4): GAGVSQSPRYKVAKRGQDVALRCDPISGHVSLFWYQQALGQGPEFLTYFQNEAQLDKSGLPSDRFFAERPEGSVSTLKIQRTQQEDSAVYLCASSWDRGSNEKLFFGSGTQLSVL.

CDR3 nucleotides: TGTGCCAGCATCAAGAACGGGAACTATGGCTACACCTTC. This translates into CASIKNGNYGYTF. The chain couples TRBV2 to TRBJ1-2; no reliable D call. CDR1 is SNHLY and CDR2 is FYNNEI in the germline V gene. With 7 bases removed from V and 2 bases from J, the gap between germline ends came to 11 bases. The CDR3 has 13 amino acids. Together with reference TRBV2 and TRBJ1-2, the CDR3 gives the full variable domain: EPEVTQTPSHQVTQMGQEVILRCVPISNHLYFYWYRQILGQKVEFLVSFYNNEISEKSEIFDDQFSVERPDGSNFTLKIRSTKLEDSAMYFCASIKNGNYGYTFGSGTRLTVV.

This chain uses TRBV2 with TRBJ1-2; no reliable D call. V was clipped by 3 bases and J by 8 bases, with 16 bases between them. CDR1 SNHLY and CDR2 FYNNEI come from the germline V gene. The CDR3 runs 14 residues. CDR3 residues: CASSEMRASEGYTF. The DNA of the CDR3 is TGTGCCAGCAGTGAGATGAGGGCCTCTGAGGGCTACACCTTC.

This sequence joins TRBV7-7 and TRBJ2-3; D gene ambiguous. Deletions cut 1 base from V and 5 bases from J, with 7 bases between. The germline V gene has CDR1 SSHAT and CDR2 FNYEAQ (reference sequence). This CDR3 has 13 residues. The DNA for the CDR3 is TGTGCCAGCAGCTTAGGGTCTTTAGATACGCAGTATTTT. Its translation is CASSLGSLDTQYF.

In nucleotides, the CDR3 is TGTGCCTGGAGTGGCAGGGTTGGTGGAAACACCATATATTTT. Amino acid sequence: CAWSGRVGGNTIYF. V and J are TRBV30 and TRBJ1-3; tentatively, D is TRBD1 (5 bases). This CDR3 has 14 residues. From germline, CDR1 is GTSNPN and CDR2 SVGIG (reference sequence). The V end lost 1 base, the J end lost 3 bases, and 10 bases lay between the germline ends. The variable domain in full, completed from reference TRBV30 and TRBJ1-3, reads SQTIHQWPATLVQPVGSPLSLECTVEGTSNPNLYWYRQAAGRGLQLLFYSVGIGQISSEVPQNLSASRPQDRQFILSSKKLLLSDSGFYLCAWSGRVGGNTIYFGEGSWLTVV.

This chain connects TRBV10-3 to TRBJ2-2; no firm D call. Germline lookup yields CDR1 ENHRY and CDR2 SYGVKD. CDR3 length equals 15 residues. The V end was cut by 5 bases, the J end by 1 base, with 11 bases between. Here the CDR3 DNA reads TGTGCCATCAGTCCCCGGGCCATGAACACCGGGGAGCTGTTTTTT. Its translation: CAISPRAMNTGELFF.

The rearrangement joins TRBV7-9 to TRBJ1-2; no clear D gene. The length of the CDR3 is 14 residues. Trimming shortened V by 1 base and J by 7 bases, and 13 bases separated the two germline ends. Germline CDR1 is SEHNR and CDR2 is FQNEAQ (reference sequence). The DNA for the CDR3 is TGTGCCAGCAGCTTAGATCGGGGTAGGGTTGGCTACACCTTC. This codes for CASSLDRGRVGYTF.

The CDR3, as DNA: TGTGCCAGTAGTCCGGGACACGGGGGCCAAGAGCCCCAGCATTTT. Translated, it gives CASSPGHGGQEPQHF. The chain recombines TRBV19 with TRBJ1-5; D is possibly TRBD1 (6 bases). Germline CDR1 reads LNHDA; CDR2 reads SQIVND (reference sequence). The length of the CDR3 is 15 residues. V was pared by 5 bases and J by 8 bases, with 19 bases between.

The chain couples TRBV30 to TRBJ1-1; TRBD1 aligns across 7 bases. The junction had 9 bases not matched to a gene; V was cut back by 8 bases and J by 3 bases. Per germline, CDR1 GTSNPN and CDR2 SVGIG (reference sequence). The CDR3 has 13 residues. Here the CDR3 reads CAQGGAIHTEAFF. The CDR3 DNA sequence: TGTGCCCAAGGGGGCGCGATTCACACTGAAGCTTTCTTT.

The chain couples TRBV5-8 to TRBJ2-1; D is unclear. CDR1 SGHTS and CDR2 YDEGEE come from the germline V gene. V lost 0 bases and J 15 bases, leaving 1 base between the germline ends. CDR3 length: 8 amino acids. The CDR3 region is CASSLVFF. The CDR3 DNA is TGTGCCAGCAGCTTGGTGTTCTTC.

The chain employs TRBV28 and TRBJ1-4, with 7 bases aligning to TRBD1. The V segment lost 3 bases and the J segment 7 bases; nucleotides outside the gene matches: 8. Germline lookup yields CDR1 MDHEN and CDR2 SYDVKM. This CDR3 is 15 amino acids long. The CDR3 spells CASSFLGGASEKLFF. The CDR3 DNA follows: TGTGCCAGCAGTTTCTTAGGGGGCGCGAGTGAAAAACTGTTTTTT.

This clone was detected only a few times. This chain joins TRBV7-3 and TRBJ2-2, with unresolved D. This CDR3 is 13 amino acids long. V shed 5 bases and J shed 2 bases, with 6 bases lying between them. The germline V gene has CDR1 SGHTA and CDR2 FQGTGA. The CDR3 sequence is CASSPTNTGELFF. CDR3 DNA sequence: TGTGCCAGCAGCCCCACCAACACCGGGGAGCTGTTTTTT.

The chain combines TRBV9 with TRBJ2-2; D might be TRBD2 (6 bases). V lost 5 bases to trimming and J lost 0 bases, with 11 bases between them. This CDR3 is built from 15 residues. Germline V CDR1 and CDR2: SGDLS, YYNGEE. CDR3 sequence (DNA): TGTGCCAGCAGTCGCGGGACCACGAACACCGGGGAGCTGTTTTTT. Its translation is CASSRGTTNTGELFF.

This clone was detected a few times. The chain recombines TRBV15 with TRBJ2-2, with no clear D. The V gene lost 0 bases and the J gene lost 7 bases, with 12 bases spanning the gap. This CDR3 spans 15 amino acids. Germline CDR1 is LNHNV and CDR2 is YYDKDF (reference sequence). CDR3 amino acids: CATSRESQFLGELFF. Here the CDR3 DNA reads TGTGCCACCAGCAGAGAGTCACAGTTTCTCGGGGAGCTGTTTTTT. The whole variable domain, remainder taken from reference TRBV15 and TRBJ2-2, is DAMVIQNPRYQVTQFGKPVTLSCSQTLNHNVMYWYQQKSSQAPKLLFHYYDKDFNNEADTPDNFQSRRPNTSFCFLDIRSPGLGDTAMYLCATSRESQFLGELFFGEGSRLTVL.